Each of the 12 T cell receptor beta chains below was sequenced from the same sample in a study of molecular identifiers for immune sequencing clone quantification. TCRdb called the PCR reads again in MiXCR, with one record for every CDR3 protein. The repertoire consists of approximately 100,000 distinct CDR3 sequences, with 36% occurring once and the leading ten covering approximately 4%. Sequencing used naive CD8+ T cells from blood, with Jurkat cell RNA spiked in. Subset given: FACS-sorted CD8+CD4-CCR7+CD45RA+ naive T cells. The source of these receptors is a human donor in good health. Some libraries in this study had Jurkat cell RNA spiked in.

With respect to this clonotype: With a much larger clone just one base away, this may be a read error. The CDR3 loop reads CASSTDFSPYEQYF. CDR3 DNA sequence: TGTGCCAGCAGCACGGACTTTAGCCCCTACGAGCAGTACTTC. V is TRBV7-2 and J is TRBJ2-7; a weak D match, TRBD2 (5 bases). The CDR3 runs to 14 residues. Germline lookup yields CDR1 SGHTA and CDR2 FQGNSA. The V end lost 5 bases, the J end lost 2 bases, and 13 bases lay between the germline ends.

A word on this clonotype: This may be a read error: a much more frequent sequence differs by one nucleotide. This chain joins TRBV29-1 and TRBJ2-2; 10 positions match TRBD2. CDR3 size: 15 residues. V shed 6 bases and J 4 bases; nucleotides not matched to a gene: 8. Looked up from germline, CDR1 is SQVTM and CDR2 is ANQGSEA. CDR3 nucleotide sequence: TGCAGCGTAGCTAGCGGGAGCAACATCACCGGGGAGCTGTTTTTT. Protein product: CSVASGSNITGELFF.

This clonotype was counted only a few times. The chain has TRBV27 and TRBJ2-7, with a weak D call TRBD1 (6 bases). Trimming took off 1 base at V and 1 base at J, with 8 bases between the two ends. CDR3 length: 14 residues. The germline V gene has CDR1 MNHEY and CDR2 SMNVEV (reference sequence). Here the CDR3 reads CASSLLQGSYEQYF. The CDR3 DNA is TGTGCCAGCAGTTTATTACAGGGTTCCTACGAGCAGTACTTC.

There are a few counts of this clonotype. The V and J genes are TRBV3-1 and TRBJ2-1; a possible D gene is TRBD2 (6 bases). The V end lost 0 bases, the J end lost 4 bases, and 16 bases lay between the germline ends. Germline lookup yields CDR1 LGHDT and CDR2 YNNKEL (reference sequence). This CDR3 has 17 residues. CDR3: CASSQDSGAEGYNEQFF. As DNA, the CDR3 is TGTGCCAGCAGCCAAGATAGTGGGGCGGAGGGGTACAATGAGCAGTTCTTC.

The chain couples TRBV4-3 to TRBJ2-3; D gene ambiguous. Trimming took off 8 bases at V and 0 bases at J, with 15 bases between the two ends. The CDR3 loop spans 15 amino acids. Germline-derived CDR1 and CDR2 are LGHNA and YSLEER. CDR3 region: CASCRTVPSTDTQYF. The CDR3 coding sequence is TGCGCCAGCTGCCGTACGGTCCCAAGCACAGATACGCAGTATTTT.

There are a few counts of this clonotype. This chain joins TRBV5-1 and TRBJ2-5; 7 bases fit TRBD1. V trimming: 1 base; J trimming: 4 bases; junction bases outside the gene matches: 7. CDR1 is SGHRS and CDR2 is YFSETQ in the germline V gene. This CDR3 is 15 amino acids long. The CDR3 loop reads CASSLPRQGRETQYF. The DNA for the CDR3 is TGCGCCAGCAGCTTGCCCCGACAGGGTCGAGAGACCCAGTACTTC.

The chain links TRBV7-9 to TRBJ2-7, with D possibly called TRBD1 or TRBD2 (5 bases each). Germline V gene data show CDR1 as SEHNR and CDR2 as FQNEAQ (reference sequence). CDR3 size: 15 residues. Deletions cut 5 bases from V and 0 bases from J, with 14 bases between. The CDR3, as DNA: TGTGCCAGCAGCCACCCGGGACGACCCTCCTACGAGCAGTACTTC. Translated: CASSHPGRPSYEQYF.

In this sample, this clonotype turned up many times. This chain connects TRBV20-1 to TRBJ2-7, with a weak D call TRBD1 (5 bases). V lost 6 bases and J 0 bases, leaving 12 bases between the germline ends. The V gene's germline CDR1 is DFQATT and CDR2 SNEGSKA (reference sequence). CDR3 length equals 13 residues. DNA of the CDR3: TGCAGTGCCTTGACAGAAAGCTCCTACGAGCAGTACTTC. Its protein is CSALTESSYEQYF.

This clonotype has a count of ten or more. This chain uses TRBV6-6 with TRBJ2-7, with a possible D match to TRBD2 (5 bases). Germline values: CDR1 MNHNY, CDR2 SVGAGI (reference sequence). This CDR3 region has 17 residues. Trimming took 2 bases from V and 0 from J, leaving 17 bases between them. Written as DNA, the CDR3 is TGTGCCAGCAGTTACGGCGGGCTCGGTCGAAGCTCCTACGAGCAGTACTTC. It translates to CASSYGGLGRSSYEQYF.

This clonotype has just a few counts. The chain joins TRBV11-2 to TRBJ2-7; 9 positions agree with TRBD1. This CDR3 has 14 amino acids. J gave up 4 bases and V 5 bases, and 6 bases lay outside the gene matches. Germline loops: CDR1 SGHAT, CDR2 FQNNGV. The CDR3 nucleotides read TGTGCCAGCAGCCCAGGACAGGGGCCGTACGAGCAGTACTTC. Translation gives CASSPGQGPYEQYF.

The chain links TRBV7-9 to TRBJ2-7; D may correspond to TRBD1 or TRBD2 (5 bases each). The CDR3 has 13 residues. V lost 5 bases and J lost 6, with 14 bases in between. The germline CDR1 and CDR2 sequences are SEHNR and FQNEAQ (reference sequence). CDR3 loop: CASSPVTRGEQYF. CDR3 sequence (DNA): TGTGCCAGCAGCCCCGTCACTAGGGGCGAGCAGTACTTC.

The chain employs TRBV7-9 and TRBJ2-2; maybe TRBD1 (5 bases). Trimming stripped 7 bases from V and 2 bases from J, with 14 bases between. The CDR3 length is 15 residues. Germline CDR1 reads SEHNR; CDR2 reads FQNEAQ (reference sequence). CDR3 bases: TGTGCCAGCATTCCAGGGCAGTTAAACACCGGGGAGCTGTTTTTT. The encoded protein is CASIPGQLNTGELFF.